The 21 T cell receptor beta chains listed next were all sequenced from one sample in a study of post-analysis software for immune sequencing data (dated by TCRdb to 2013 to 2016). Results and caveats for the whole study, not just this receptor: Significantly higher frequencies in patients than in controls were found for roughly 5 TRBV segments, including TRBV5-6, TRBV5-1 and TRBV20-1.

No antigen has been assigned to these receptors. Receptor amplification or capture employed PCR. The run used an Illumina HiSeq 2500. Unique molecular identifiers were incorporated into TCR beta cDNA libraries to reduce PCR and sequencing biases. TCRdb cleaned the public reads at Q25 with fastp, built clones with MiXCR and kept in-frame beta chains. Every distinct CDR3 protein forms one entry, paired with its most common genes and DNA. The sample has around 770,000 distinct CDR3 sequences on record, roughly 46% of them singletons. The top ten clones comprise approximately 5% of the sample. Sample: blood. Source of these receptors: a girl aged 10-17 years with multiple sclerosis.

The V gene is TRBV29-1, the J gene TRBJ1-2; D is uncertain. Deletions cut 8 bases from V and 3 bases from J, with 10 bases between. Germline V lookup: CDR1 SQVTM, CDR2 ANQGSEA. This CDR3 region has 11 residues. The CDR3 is CSSRSYYGYTF. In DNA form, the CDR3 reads TGCAGCTCCCGGTCCTACTATGGCTACACCTTC.

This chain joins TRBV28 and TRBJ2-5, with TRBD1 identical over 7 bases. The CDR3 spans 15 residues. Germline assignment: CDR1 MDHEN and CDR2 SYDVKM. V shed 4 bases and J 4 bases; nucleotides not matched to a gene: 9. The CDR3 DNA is TGTGCCAGCAGTTCCCTCGACAGGGAGAGAGAGACCCAGTACTTC. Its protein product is CASSSLDRERETQYF.

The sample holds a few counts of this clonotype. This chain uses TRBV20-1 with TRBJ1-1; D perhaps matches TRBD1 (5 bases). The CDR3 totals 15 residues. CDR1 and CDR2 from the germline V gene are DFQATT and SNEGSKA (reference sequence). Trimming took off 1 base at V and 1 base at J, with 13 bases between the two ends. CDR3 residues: CSARAGARGNTEAFF. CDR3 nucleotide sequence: TGCAGTGCTAGAGCCGGGGCGCGAGGGAACACTGAAGCTTTCTTT.

The CDR3 DNA reads as TGCAGTGCCCCGCGGACCGTGGGCGATTCGGCACCCCTCCACTTT. Amino acids: CSAPRTVGDSAPLHF. The gene calls are TRBV20-1 and TRBJ1-6; D is unclear. Germline loops: CDR1 DFQATT, CDR2 SNEGSKA (reference sequence). Trimming took off 6 bases at V and 11 bases at J, with 23 bases between the two ends. The CDR3 is 15 residues long.

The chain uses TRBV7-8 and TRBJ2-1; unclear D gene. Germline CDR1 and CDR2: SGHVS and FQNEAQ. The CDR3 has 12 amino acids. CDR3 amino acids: CLSRPGGNEQFF. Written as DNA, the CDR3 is TGTCTCTCTCGGCCGGGTGGCAATGAGCAGTTCTTC.

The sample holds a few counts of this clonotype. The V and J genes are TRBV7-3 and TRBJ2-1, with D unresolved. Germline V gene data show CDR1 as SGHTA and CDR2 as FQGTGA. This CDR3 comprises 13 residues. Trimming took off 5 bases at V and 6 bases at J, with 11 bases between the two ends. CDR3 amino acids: CASSLVPTNEQFF. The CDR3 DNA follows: TGTGCCAGCAGCCTAGTACCGACCAATGAGCAGTTCTTC. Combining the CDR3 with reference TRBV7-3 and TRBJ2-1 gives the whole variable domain GAGVSQTPSNKVTEKGKYVELRCDPISGHTALYWYRQSLGQGPEFLIYFQGTGAADDSGLPNDRFFAVRPEGSVSTLKIQRTERGDSAVYLCASSLVPTNEQFFGPGTRLTVL.

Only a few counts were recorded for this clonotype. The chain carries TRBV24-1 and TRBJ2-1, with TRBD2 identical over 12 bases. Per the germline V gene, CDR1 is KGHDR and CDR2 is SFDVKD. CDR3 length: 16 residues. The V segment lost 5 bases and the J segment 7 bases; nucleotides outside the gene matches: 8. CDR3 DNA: TGTGCCACCAGTGGGGCTAGCGGGGGGGATTGGAATGAGCAGTTCTTC. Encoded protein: CATSGASGGDWNEQFF.

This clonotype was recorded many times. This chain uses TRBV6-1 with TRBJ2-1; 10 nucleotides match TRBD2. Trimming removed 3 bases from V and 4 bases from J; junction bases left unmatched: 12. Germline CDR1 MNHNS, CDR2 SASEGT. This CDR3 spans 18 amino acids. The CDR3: CASSDQIFTSGKYNEQFF. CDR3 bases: TGTGCCAGCAGTGATCAGATATTTACTAGCGGGAAGTACAATGAGCAGTTCTTC.

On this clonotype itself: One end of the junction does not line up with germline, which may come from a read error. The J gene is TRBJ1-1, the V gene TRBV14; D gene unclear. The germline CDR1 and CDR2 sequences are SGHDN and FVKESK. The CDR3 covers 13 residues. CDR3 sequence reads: CVSGEGPNTEAFF. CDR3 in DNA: TGTGTCAGCGGAGAAGGTCCGAACACTGAAGCTTTCTTT. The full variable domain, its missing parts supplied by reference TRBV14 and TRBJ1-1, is EAGVTQFPSHSVIEKGQTVTLRCDPISGHDNLYWYRRVMGKEIKFLLHFVKESKQDESGMPNNRFLAERTGGTYSTLKVQPAELEDSGVYFCVSGEGPNTEAFFGQGTRLTVV.

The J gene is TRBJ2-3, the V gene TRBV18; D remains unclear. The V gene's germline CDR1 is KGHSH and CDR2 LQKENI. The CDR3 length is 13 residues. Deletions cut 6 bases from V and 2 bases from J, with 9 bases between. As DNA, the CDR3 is TGTGCCAGCTCTCGAAAGGCCACAGATACGCAGTATTTT. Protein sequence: CASSRKATDTQYF.

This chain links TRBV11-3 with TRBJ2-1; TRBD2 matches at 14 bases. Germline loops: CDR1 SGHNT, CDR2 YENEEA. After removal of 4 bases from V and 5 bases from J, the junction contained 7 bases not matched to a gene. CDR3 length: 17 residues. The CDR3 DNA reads TGTGCCAGCAGCTCTAGCAAGGGACTAGCGGGAGACAATGAGCAGTTCTTC. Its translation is CASSSSKGLAGDNEQFF.

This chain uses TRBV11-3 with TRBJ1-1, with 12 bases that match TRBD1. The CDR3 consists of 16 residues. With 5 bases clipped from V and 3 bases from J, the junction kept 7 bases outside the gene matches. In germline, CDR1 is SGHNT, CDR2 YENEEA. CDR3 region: CASSPGQGAPYTEAFF. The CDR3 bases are TGTGCCAGCAGCCCGGGACAGGGGGCCCCTTACACTGAAGCTTTCTTT.

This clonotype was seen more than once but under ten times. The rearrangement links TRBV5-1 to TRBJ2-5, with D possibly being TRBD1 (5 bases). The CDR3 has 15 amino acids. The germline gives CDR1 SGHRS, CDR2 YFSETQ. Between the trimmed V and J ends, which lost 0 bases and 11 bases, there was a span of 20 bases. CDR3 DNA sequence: TGCGCCAGCAGCTTGGGGCAGGGATCCCAAGTGGAGCAGTACTTC. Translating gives CASSLGQGSQVEQYF.

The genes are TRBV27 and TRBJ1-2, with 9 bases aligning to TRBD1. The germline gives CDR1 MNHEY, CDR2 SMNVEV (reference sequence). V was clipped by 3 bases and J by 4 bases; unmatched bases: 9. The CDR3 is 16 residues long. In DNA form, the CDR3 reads TGTGCCAGCAGTTTTGCACAGGGGGCCACCATCTATGGCTACACCTTC. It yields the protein CASSFAQGATIYGYTF.

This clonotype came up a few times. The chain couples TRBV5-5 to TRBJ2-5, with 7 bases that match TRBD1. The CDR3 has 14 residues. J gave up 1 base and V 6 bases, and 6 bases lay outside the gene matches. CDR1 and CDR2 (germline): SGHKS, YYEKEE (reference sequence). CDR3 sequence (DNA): TGTGCCAGCAAAGAACAGGGGACCCAAGAGACCCAGTACTTC. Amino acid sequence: CASKEQGTQETQYF.

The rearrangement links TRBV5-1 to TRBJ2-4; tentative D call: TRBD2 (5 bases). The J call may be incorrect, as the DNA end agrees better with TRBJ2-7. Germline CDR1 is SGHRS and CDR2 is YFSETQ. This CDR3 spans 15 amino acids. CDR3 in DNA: TGCGCCAGCAGCTTGGGTGACAAGGCGACTAACGAGCAGTACTTC. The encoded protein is CASSLGDKATNEQYF.

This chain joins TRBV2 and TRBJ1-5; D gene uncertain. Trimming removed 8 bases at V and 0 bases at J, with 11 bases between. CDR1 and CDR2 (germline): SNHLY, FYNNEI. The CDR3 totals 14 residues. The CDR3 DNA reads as TGTGCCAGCGGCAACCCCATTAGCAATCAGCCCCAGCATTTT. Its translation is CASGNPISNQPQHF.

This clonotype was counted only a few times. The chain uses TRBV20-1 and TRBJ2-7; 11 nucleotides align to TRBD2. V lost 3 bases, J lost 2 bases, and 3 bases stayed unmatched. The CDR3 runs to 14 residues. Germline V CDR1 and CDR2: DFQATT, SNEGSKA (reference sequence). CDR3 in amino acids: CSARKTSGTYEQYF. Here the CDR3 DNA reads TGCAGTGCTAGGAAGACTAGCGGGACCTACGAGCAGTACTTC.

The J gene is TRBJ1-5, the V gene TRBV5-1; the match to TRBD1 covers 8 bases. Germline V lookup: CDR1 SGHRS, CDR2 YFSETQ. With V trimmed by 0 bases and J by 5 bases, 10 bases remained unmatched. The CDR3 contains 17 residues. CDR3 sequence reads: CASSLEPGGSGDQPQHF. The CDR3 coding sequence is TGCGCCAGCAGCTTGGAGCCAGGGGGCTCGGGTGATCAGCCCCAGCATTTT.

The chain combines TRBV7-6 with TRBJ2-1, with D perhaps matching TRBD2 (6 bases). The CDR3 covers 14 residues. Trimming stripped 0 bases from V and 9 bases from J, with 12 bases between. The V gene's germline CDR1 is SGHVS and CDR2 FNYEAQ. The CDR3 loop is CASSLARGEVEQFF. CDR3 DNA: TGTGCCAGCAGCTTAGCGCGGGGAGAGGTTGAGCAGTTCTTC.

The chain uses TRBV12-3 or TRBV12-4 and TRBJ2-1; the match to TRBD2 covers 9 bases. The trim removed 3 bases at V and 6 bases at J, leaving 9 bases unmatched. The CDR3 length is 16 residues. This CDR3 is CASSLGLAPAPNEQFF. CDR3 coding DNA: TGTGCCAGCAGTTTGGGACTAGCCCCGGCTCCCAATGAGCAGTTCTTC.